The 21 T cell receptor beta chains given below trace back to one sample, sequenced in a study of liver allograft versus peripheral blood T cells. Across the whole study: In transplanted livers, T cell receptor repertoires were compared with those found in the recipients' peripheral blood.

MiXCR, applied by TCRdb to the reads, yields one record per CDR3 protein. The sample lists 5,000 or so distinct CDR3 sequences; 15% to 20% were seen once. These receptors were taken from a human patient who had a liver transplant. Some T cells may possibly be graft donor cells.

This clonotype is classed as medium-sized. The chain is built from TRBV24-1 and TRBJ2-1; 7 bases fit TRBD2. The CDR3 loop spans 15 amino acids. Germline V gives CDR1 KGHDR, CDR2 SFDVKD. J gave up 2 bases and V 6 bases, and 6 bases lay outside the gene matches. The chain's CDR3 is CATSFGLVPYNEQFF. Here the CDR3 DNA reads TGTGCCACCAGTTTCGGACTAGTCCCCTACAATGAGCAGTTCTTC.

In this sample, this clonotype is medium-sized. The chain couples TRBV7-9 to TRBJ1-2, with D unresolved. The CDR3 totals 14 residues. Germline CDR1 and CDR2: SEHNR and FQNEAQ (reference sequence). The germline V and J ends were trimmed by 5 bases and 4 bases, with 14 bases remaining between them. CDR3 coding DNA: TGTGCCAGCAGCCTACCGGCGGCCGGCTATGGCTACACCTTC. This gives the protein CASSLPAAGYGYTF.

This clonotype was counted only a few times. V and J are TRBV7-9 and TRBJ2-7; D is unresolved. The CDR3 sequence is 14 residues long. The germline CDR1 and CDR2 sequences are SEHNR and FQNEAQ (reference sequence). Trimming left V 6 bases short and J 0 bases short, with 12 bases between. CDR3 nucleotides: TGTGCCAGCAGGGATGGGCGCAGCTCCTACGAGCAGTACTTC. Amino acids: CASRDGRSSYEQYF. The variable domain in full, completed from reference TRBV7-9 and TRBJ2-7, reads DTGVSQNPRHKITKRGQNVTFRCDPISEHNRLYWYRQTLGQGPEFLTYFQNEAQLEKSRLLSDRFSAERPKGSFSTLEIQRTEQGDSAMYLCASRDGRSSYEQYFGPGTRLTVT.

CDR3 protein: CASSLEQGAGNTEAFF. The CDR3 region has the DNA TGTGCCAGCAGCTTAGAACAGGGGGCCGGGAACACTGAAGCTTTCTTT. The chain employs TRBV11-1 and TRBJ1-1, with TRBD1 identical over 9 bases. CDR1 and CDR2 (germline): SGHAT, FQDESV (reference sequence). The V and J ends lost 1 base and 1 base, in that order; junction bases with no gene match: 4. The CDR3 totals 16 residues.

In regard to this clonotype: A much larger clone lies a single base off, so this may be a read error. The chain has TRBV27 and TRBJ2-3; 7 bases are shared with TRBD2. From germline, CDR1 is MNHEY and CDR2 SMNVEV (reference sequence). This CDR3 spans 16 amino acids. In nucleotides, the CDR3 is TGTGCCAGCAGCCACTCCCGGGGGGACCTCACAAATACGCAGTATTTT. Residues: CASSHSRGDLTNTQYF.

This clonotype qualifies as medium-sized (0.01 to 0.1%). This chain uses TRBV27 with TRBJ1-2, with a tentative D call TRBD1 (6 bases). The V end lost 2 bases, the J end lost 6 bases, and 10 bases lay between the germline ends. The CDR3 contains 13 residues. CDR1 is MNHEY, CDR2 SMNVEV, per germline (reference sequence). The CDR3 nucleotides are TGTGCCAGCAGTTTACTCGGGGGCAATGGCTACACCTTC. Protein product: CASSLLGGNGYTF.

Turning to this clonotype: A read error is possible here, since a much larger clone lies one base away. V and J are TRBV7-9 and TRBJ1-2; D is perhaps TRBD1 (5 bases). Germline assignment: CDR1 SEHNR and CDR2 FQNEAQ (reference sequence). The CDR3 runs 15 residues. V lost 7 bases to trimming and J lost 4 bases, with 19 bases between them. The CDR3 sequence is CASNLEAGTVYGYTF. In DNA, the CDR3 is TGTGCCAGCAACTTGGAGGCAGGGACCGTCTATGGCTACACCTTC.

In this sample, this clonotype is medium-sized. The chain uses TRBV6-5 and TRBJ1-1; D uncertain. The CDR3 consists of 17 residues. The V end lost 2 bases, the J end lost 1 base, and 17 bases lay between the germline ends. Germline CDR1 MNHEY, CDR2 SVGAGI. CDR3 nucleotide sequence: TGTGCCAGCAGTTACCGGGCCAGTCCGGCAGGGAACACTGAAGCTTTCTTT. This codes for CASSYRASPAGNTEAFF.

This clonotype was seen only a few times. The chain joins TRBV27 to TRBJ2-5, with no clear D. Trimming shortened V by 3 bases and J by 1 base, and 9 bases separated the two germline ends. Germline V lookup: CDR1 MNHEY, CDR2 SMNVEV (reference sequence). This CDR3 is 14 amino acids long. CDR3 sequence (DNA): TGTGCCAGCAGTTTCGTCACGGGCCAAGAGACCCAGTACTTC. It is translated as CASSFVTGQETQYF.

The rearrangement joins TRBV9 to TRBJ2-7; 9 positions match TRBD2. Germline V gene sequence: CDR1 SGDLS, CDR2 YYNGEE. Losses at the gene ends were 4 bases for V and 3 bases for J; bases not matched to a gene: 5. This CDR3 spans 14 amino acids. The CDR3 nucleotides are TGTGCCAGCAGCCCACGGACTAGCGACTACGAGCAGTACTTC. As protein: CASSPRTSDYEQYF. Filled out from reference TRBV9 and TRBJ2-7, the complete variable domain reads DSGVTQTPKHLITATGQRVTLRCSPRSGDLSVYWYQQSLDQGLQFLIQYYNGEERAKGNILERFSAQQFPDLHSELNLSSLELGDSALYFCASSPRTSDYEQYFGPGTRLTVT.

The rearrangement uses TRBV12-3 or TRBV12-4 and TRBJ2-7; D is ambiguous. Trimming pared 5 bases from V and 2 bases from J, leaving 7 bases between. This CDR3 has 12 amino acids. This CDR3 reads CASSQVTYEQYF. CDR3 coding DNA: TGTGCCAGCAGTCAGGTTACCTACGAGCAGTACTTC.

This chain connects TRBV7-9 to TRBJ1-1; D not resolved. This CDR3 is built from 14 residues. Germline CDR1 reads SEHNR; CDR2 reads FQNEAQ (reference sequence). Trimming took off 2 bases at V and 3 bases at J, with 10 bases between the two ends. The CDR3 region is CASSLNSPDTEAFF. The CDR3 bases are TGTGCCAGCAGCTTAAACAGTCCTGACACTGAAGCTTTCTTT.

This clonotype was observed a few times. J is TRBJ1-5 and V is TRBV6-1; the D gene is possibly TRBD1 (6 bases). Germline CDR1 reads MNHNS; CDR2 reads SASEGT. This CDR3 has 15 amino acids. The V and J ends lost 4 bases and 3 bases respectively, with 13 bases between them. Here the CDR3 DNA reads TGTGCCAGCAGTGGGTACAGGGTTGCCAATCAGCCCCAGCATTTT. This encodes CASSGYRVANQPQHF.

By sample fraction, this clonotype is medium-sized. The chain employs TRBV28 and TRBJ1-2; D unclear. CDR3 length: 14 amino acids. Between the trimmed V and J ends, which lost 4 bases and 2 bases, there was a span of 11 bases. Germline lookup yields CDR1 MDHEN and CDR2 SYDVKM. CDR3 sequence (DNA): TGTGCCAGCAGTTCCTCGGAGTCGAACTATGGCTACACCTTC. Residues: CASSSSESNYGYTF.

This sequence joins TRBV19 and TRBJ2-7; D possibly uses TRBD1 or TRBD2 (6 bases each). Per the germline V gene, CDR1 is LNHDA and CDR2 is SQIVND (reference sequence). With 8 bases removed from V and 1 base from J, the gap between germline ends came to 12 bases. The CDR3 sequence is 13 residues long. The CDR3, as DNA: TGTGCCAGTGAGAGGGGGGAGTCCTACGAGCAGTACTTC. As protein: CASERGESYEQYF.

This chain uses TRBV28 with TRBJ2-3; a weak D match, TRBD2 (6 bases). This CDR3 is 16 amino acids long. Germline assignment: CDR1 MDHEN and CDR2 SYDVKM. V was trimmed by 6 bases and J by 2 bases, leaving 18 bases between them. As DNA, the CDR3 is TGTGCCAGCAGACCCTGGACTACCAGGATCACAGATACGCAGTATTTT. Protein product: CASRPWTTRITDTQYF.

The table lists this clonotype with a few counts. CDR3 nucleotides: TGTGCCAGCAGCCAGCAGGAGGAAGAGACCCAGTACTTC. This gives the protein CASSQQEEETQYF. This chain links TRBV5-4 with TRBJ2-5; possibly TRBD2 for D (5 bases). The germline V gene has CDR1 SGHNT and CDR2 YYREEE (reference sequence). The CDR3 has 13 residues. V dropped 4 bases and J dropped 3 bases, with 10 bases sitting between them.

The sample holds many counts of this clonotype. This chain uses TRBV13 with TRBJ2-1, with 7 bases matching TRBD1. The CDR3 sequence is 17 residues long. With 6 bases clipped from V and 3 bases from J, the junction kept 14 bases outside the gene matches. Per germline, CDR1 PRHDT and CDR2 FYEKMQ (reference sequence). The CDR3 nucleotides are TGTGCCAGCAGTCTTATCTTAGGGGACAGCATCTACAATGAGCAGTTCTTC. This sequence encodes CASSLILGDSIYNEQFF.

This clonotype was seen repeatedly, ten times or more. This sequence joins TRBV19 and TRBJ1-1; D might be TRBD1 (5 bases). Trimming cost V 8 bases and J 0 bases, with 10 bases left between them. Germline V gene lookup returns CDR1 LNHDA and CDR2 SQIVND (reference sequence). The CDR3 is made up of 13 amino acids. DNA for the CDR3: TGTGCCAGTGGGGCAGGCTTGAACACTGAAGCTTTCTTT. Amino acids: CASGAGLNTEAFF.

The chain employs TRBV12-3 or TRBV12-4 and TRBJ2-5; 13 bases agree with TRBD2. Trimming took 7 bases from V and 5 from J; bases not matched to a gene: 13. The CDR3 has 17 amino acids. The CDR3 loop reads CASTPDQGLAGFETQYF. Written as DNA, the CDR3 is TGTGCCAGCACTCCAGACCAGGGACTAGCGGGATTTGAGACCCAGTACTTC.

This clonotype was detected a few times. The chain links TRBV7-9 to TRBJ2-6; perhaps TRBD1 as D (5 bases). The V end was cut by 0 bases, the J end by 2 bases, with 8 bases between. The CDR3 runs 16 residues. Looked up from germline, CDR1 is SEHNR and CDR2 is FQNEAQ (reference sequence). The CDR3 protein is CASSLAGAPGANVLTF. The CDR3 nucleotides read TGTGCCAGCAGCTTAGCAGGGGCGCCTGGGGCCAACGTCCTGACTTTC.